The next 2 T cell receptor beta chains were all read from a single sample in a study of PD-L1 blockade in urothelial cancer. Repertoires were generated with immunoSEQ multiplex PCR, while TCRdb's copy carries only in-frame clones and drops some. This repertoire shows tens of thousands of clones, about nine tenths found once; its top ten account for around 5.3%. This specimen consisted of PBMCs, obtained around atezolizumab (anti-PD-L1) treatment. The receptors originated from a woman in her 70s with urothelial cancer.

The V gene is TRBV6-5, the J gene TRBJ2-7, with 7 positions matching TRBD2. Germline V gives CDR1 MNHEY, CDR2 SVGAGI. The CDR3 loop spans 14 amino acids. J lost 1 base, V lost 0 bases, and 0 bases had no gene match. CDR3 DNA sequence: TGTGCCAGCAGTTACTCAGCGGGGTCCTACGAGCAGTACTTC. It codes for CASSYSAGSYEQYF.

This chain joins TRBV12-2 and TRBJ2-7; TRBD2, as called in the table, went unchecked against the DNA. TRBV12-2 is a known pseudogene. This CDR3 spans 17 amino acids. This chain's CDR3 is CASRLAPAGSSSYEQYF. In DNA, the CDR3 is TGTGCAAGTCGCTTAGCGCCGGCCGGGTCAAGCTCCTACGAGCAGTACTTC.